These 2 T cell receptor beta chains originate from one sample sequenced in a study of cytomegalovirus exposure and HLA in healthy donors. This table comes from immunoSEQ multiplex PCR, and its TCRdb copy is limited to in-frame clones, with some not included. Among about 110,000 clones, 85% to 90% were seen once, and the ten largest hold more than 2%. Material for sequencing was PBMCs. These receptors all come from a woman aged 18-29 years in good health and CMV-seronegative.

A note on this clone: In the same sample, other DNA sequences code for this CDR3. The V and J genes are TRBV18 and TRBJ1-1; 7 bases line up with TRBD1. Germline lookup yields CDR1 KGHSH and CDR2 LQKENI. CDR3 length: 13 amino acids. Unmatched junction bases numbered 3, after V lost 6 bases and J lost 2 bases. CDR3 nucleotides: TGTGCCAGCTCTCGGGACAGCAACACTGAAGCTTTCTTT. Translation: CASSRDSNTEAFF. Supplemented by reference TRBV18 and TRBJ1-1, the full variable domain reads NAGVMQNPRHLVRRRGQEARLRCSPMKGHSHVYWYRQLPEEGLKFMVYLQKENIIDESGMPKERFSAEFPKEGPSILRIQQVVRGDSAAYFCASSRDSNTEAFFGQGTRLTVV.

This chain uses TRBV6-5 with TRBJ2-5, with a possible D match to TRBD1 (6 bases). The germline gives CDR1 MNHEY, CDR2 SVGAGI. The CDR3 runs to 12 residues. V was clipped by 6 bases and J by 2 bases, with 7 bases between them. Here the CDR3 DNA reads TGTGCCAGCAGGGACAGTCAAGAGACCCAGTACTTC. The encoded protein is CASRDSQETQYF.